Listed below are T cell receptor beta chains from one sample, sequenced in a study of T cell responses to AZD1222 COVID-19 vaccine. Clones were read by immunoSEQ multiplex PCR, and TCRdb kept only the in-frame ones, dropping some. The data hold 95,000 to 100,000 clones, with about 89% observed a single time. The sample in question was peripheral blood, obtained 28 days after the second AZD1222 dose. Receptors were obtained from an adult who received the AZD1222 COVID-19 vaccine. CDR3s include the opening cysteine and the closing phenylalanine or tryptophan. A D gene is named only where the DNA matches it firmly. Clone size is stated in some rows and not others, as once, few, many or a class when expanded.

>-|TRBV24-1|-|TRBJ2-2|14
TGTGCCACCAGTGGGGTCGGGAACACCGGGGAGCTGTTTTTT
CATSGVGNTGELFF
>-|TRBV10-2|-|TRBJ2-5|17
TGCGCCAGCAGTGAGTCTTTAGGTGGAGGGGCGGTGGAGACCCAGTACTTC
CASSESLGGGAVETQYF
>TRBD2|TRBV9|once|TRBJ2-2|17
TGTGCCAGCAGCGGCGACAGACTAGCGGGAGTTTCCGGGGAGCTGTTTTTT
CASSGDRLAGVSGELFF
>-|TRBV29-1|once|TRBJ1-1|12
TGCAGCGTAGTAGACGGGGATGGTGAAGCTTTCTTT
CSVVDGDGEAFF
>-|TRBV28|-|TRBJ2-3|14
TGTGCCAGCAGCAGGACTTATGCCACAGTTACGCAGTATTTT
CASSRTYATVTQYF
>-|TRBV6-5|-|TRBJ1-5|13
TGTGCCAGCAGTAGCGGGATCAATCAGCCCCAGCATTTT
CASSSGINQPQHF
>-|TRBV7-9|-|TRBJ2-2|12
TGTGCCAGCAGCCGGGACGGCGGGGAGCTGTTTTTT
CASSRDGGELFF
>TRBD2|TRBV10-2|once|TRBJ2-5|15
TGCGCCAGCGGGCCCCTAGCGGGGGGCGGGGAGACCCAGTACTTC
CASGPLAGGGETQYF
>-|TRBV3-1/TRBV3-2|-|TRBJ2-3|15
TGTGCCAGCAGCCAATTCTTCGGGAGCACAGATACGCAGTATTTT
CASSQFFGSTDTQYF
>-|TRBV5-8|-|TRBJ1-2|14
TGTGCCAGCAGCCGCTGGGGGATACCCTATGGCTACACCTTC
CASSRWGIPYGYTF
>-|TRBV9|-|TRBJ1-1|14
TGTGCCAGCAGCGTATCCCCAGACAAGTCCGCCGCTTTCTTT
CASSVSPDKSAAFF
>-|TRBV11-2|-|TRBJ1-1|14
TGTGCCAGCACACTCGGGAGCGGCCACACTGAAGCTTTCTTT
CASTLGSGHTEAFF
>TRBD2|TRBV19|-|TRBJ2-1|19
TGTGCCAGTAGGGACCAGGGACTAGCGGGAGGGCCCATTGGTGATGAGCAGTTCTTC
CASRDQGLAGGPIGDEQFF
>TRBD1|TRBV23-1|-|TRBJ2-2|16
TGCGCCAGCAGTCATCCGACAGGGAGAAGCACCGGGGAGCTGTTTTTT
CASSHPTGRSTGELFF
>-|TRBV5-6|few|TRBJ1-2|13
TGTGCCAGCAGCTTGTGGCCCACCAGGGGCTACACCTTC
CASSLWPTRGYTF
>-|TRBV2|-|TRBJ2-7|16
TGTGCCAGCAGTGAAGGCTACGGGGGTTTCATAGGGGAGCAGTACTTC
CASSEGYGGFIGEQYF
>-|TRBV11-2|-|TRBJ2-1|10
TGTGCCAGCAGCTTGAGGGCGCAGTTCTTC
CASSLRAQFF
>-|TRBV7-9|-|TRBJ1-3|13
TGTGCCAGCAGTGACCGTGCTGGAAACACCATATATTTT
CASSDRAGNTIYF
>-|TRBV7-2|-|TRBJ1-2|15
TGTGCCAGCAGCTGGGGACCGAACCTTTACTATGGCTACACCTTC
CASSWGPNLYYGYTF
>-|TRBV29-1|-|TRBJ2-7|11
TGCAGCGTGAGGCAGGGACACGAGCAGTACTTC
CSVRQGHEQYF
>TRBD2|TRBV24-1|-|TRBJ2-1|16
TGTGCCACCAGTGATTTAAGACTAGCGGGAGAGAATGAGCAGTTCTTC
CATSDLRLAGENEQFF
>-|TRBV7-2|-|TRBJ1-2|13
TGTGCCAGCAGCTCCAGGGTTAGCTATGGCTACACCTTC
CASSSRVSYGYTF
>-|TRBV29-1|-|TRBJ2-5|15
TGCAGCGCGCTGGATTGGAGGACCAACCAAGAGACCCAGTACTTC
CSALDWRTNQETQYF
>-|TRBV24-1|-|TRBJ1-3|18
TGTGCCACCAGTGCCAGGAAAAGTGGGGGGTCTCCTGGAAACACCATATATTTT
CATSARKSGGSPGNTIYF
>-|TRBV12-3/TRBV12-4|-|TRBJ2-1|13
TGTGCCAGCAGTTTCCTGCAAGGGGGTCGGCAGTTCTTC
CASSFLQGGRQFF
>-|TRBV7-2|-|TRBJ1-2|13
TGTGCCAGCAGACCCGGGGGAGACTATGGCTACACCTTC
CASRPGGDYGYTF
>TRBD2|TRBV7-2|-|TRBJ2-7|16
TGTGCCAGCAGCTTGAGGCGTAGCGGGGGGGCGGAAGAGCAGTACTTC
CASSLRRSGGAEEQYF
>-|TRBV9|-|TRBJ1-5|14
TGTGCCAGCAGCGTAGAGGGGTGGGGTCAGCCCCAGCATTTT
CASSVEGWGQPQHF
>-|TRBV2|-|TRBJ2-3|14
TGTGCCAGCAGTGTGAAACGGGGCACAGATACGCAGTATTTT
CASSVKRGTDTQYF
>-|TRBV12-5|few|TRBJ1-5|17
TGTGCTAGTGGTCATGAATCCGGCTTCCCGGGGAATCAGCCCCAGCATTTT
CASGHESGFPGNQPQHF
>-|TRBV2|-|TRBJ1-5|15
TGTGCCAGCAGTGCAGGACACTATAGCAATCAGCCCCAGCATTTT
CASSAGHYSNQPQHF
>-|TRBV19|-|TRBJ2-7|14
TGTGCCAGTAGTATAGGGTATGGTTCCTACGAGCAGTACTTC
CASSIGYGSYEQYF
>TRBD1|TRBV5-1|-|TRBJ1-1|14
TGCGCCAGCAGCAAGGGACAGACAAACACTGAAGCTTTCTTT
CASSKGQTNTEAFF
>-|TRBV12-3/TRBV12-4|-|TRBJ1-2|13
TGTGCCAGCAGTTTAACGAGGGACTATGGCTACACCTTC
CASSLTRDYGYTF
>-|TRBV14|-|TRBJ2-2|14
TGTGCCAGCAGCCAAGAGAGGGGATACGGGGAGCTGTTTTTT
CASSQERGYGELFF
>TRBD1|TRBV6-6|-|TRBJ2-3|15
TGTGCCAGCAGTTCCCAGGGGGCTAGCACAGATACGCAGTATTTT
CASSSQGASTDTQYF
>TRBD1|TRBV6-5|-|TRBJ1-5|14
TGTGCCAGCAGTAGCCGACAGGGCGGTCAGCCCCAGCATTTT
CASSSRQGGQPQHF
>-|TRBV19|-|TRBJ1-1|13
TGTGCCAGTAGTTATACAGAGGGGACTGAAGCTTTCTTT
CASSYTEGTEAFF
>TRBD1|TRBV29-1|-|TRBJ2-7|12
TGCAGCGCAGGGGGCGGACATGACGAGCAGTACTTC
CSAGGGHDEQYF
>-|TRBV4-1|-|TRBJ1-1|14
TGCGCCAGCAGCCAAGTAGAAACAGCCACTGAAGCTTTCTTT
CASSQVETATEAFF
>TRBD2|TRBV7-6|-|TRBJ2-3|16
TGTGCCAGCAGCCGGGGACTAGCGGGGACGGGTGATACGCAGTATTTT
CASSRGLAGTGDTQYF